This T cell receptor (beta chain) was identified during a study of OX40 agonist ivuxolimab in advanced cancers. At the level of the study: Clinicians treated patients with ivuxolimab, an agonistic anti-OX40 (CD134) antibody. The mean age was approximately 56 years, ranging from about 23 to 85, with around four fifths of participants male. Study findings and constraints: The study found that CD8+ T cells averaged more expanded clones than CD4+.

Profiling relied on immunoSEQ multiplex PCR, and the TCRdb table lists in-frame clones only, not all of them. The sample has about 100,000 clones, roughly nine tenths seen once. V gave up 5 bases and J gave up 5 bases, with 16 bases separating them. The germline V gene has CDR1 SGHTA and CDR2 FQGTGA. The CDR3 extends over 15 amino acids. Samples of blood were obtained at baseline, on cycle 4 day 1, and on cycle 7 day 1. Concerning this clone itself: The antigen is not known.

The chain carries TRBV7-3 and TRBJ2-1, with TRBD2 as a possible D gene (5 bases). This receptor was identified in an adult with an advanced solid tumor such as melanoma, head and neck, liver or kidney cancer. The material was CD4+ or CD8+ T cells sorted from blood, obtained in a trial of the OX40 agonist ivuxolimab. The CDR3 sequence: CASSLATERNNEQFF. The CDR3 nucleotides read TGTGCCAGCAGCCTAGCCACGGAGAGGAACAATGAGCAGTTCTTC.